This T cell receptor (beta chain) derives from a study of blood T cell repertoires in COVID-19. About the study: T cells, B-cell-depleted T cells, or PBMCs provided the cDNA or gDNA that served as material.

Original analysis: How many nucleated cells were present was estimated from reference gene primer amplification. Method: immunoSEQ multiplex PCR; TCRdb's copy keeps in-frame clones and lacks some. V and J calls and clone size follow that table, whereas D and trimming were derived from the DNA. The sample shows approximately 220,000 clones, about 87% of them seen only once. CDR1 and CDR2 (germline): SGHDN, FVKESK. CDR3 size: 16 residues. Trimming cost V 0 bases and J 6 bases, with 14 bases left between them. This clone has only one observation. The receptor's source is a man in his 60s with acute or convalescent COVID-19. V and J are TRBV14 and TRBJ2-2, with D perhaps TRBD1 (6 bases). The sequenced sample was peripheral blood. For the CDR3, the DNA is TGTGCCAGCAGCCAAGATCTAAACAGGGCGTCCGGGGAGCTGTTTTTT. The encoded protein is CASSQDLNRASGELFF.